This T cell receptor (beta chain) was identified during a study of T cell changes during pregnancy in multiple sclerosis. The assay was immunoSEQ multiplex PCR, and TCRdb's table has in-frame clones only and misses some. Among 50,000 to 60,000 clones listed, about nine tenths were seen once. V lost 2 bases, J lost 0 bases, and 13 bases lay in between. The CDR3 is made up of 16 amino acids. Germline loops: CDR1 LNHDA, CDR2 SQIVND (reference sequence). This sequence joins TRBV19 and TRBJ2-5; TRBD2 is a possible D gene (6 bases). The material was CD4+ T cells from peripheral blood mononuclear cells, obtained in the second trimester of pregnancy. The sequence was obtained from a female donor with multiple sclerosis, enrolled in a pregnancy study. The CDR3 DNA is TGTGCCAGTAGTATAACTGCGCGGGGAGACCAAGAGACCCAGTACTTC. Its protein is CASSITARGDQETQYF.